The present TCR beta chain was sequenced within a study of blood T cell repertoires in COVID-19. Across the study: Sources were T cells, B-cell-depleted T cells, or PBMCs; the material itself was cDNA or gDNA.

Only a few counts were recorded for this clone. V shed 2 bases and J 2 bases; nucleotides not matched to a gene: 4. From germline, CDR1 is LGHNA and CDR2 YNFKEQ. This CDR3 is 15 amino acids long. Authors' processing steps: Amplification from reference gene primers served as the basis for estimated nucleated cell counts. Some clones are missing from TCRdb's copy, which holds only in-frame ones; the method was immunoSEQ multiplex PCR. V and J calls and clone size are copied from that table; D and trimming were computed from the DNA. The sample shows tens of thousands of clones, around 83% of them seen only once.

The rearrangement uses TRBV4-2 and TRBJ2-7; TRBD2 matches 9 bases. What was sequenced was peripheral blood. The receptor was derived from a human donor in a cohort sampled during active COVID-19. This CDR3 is CASSQPSGITYEQYF. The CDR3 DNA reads TGTGCCAGCAGCCAACCTAGCGGGATAACCTACGAGCAGTACTTC.